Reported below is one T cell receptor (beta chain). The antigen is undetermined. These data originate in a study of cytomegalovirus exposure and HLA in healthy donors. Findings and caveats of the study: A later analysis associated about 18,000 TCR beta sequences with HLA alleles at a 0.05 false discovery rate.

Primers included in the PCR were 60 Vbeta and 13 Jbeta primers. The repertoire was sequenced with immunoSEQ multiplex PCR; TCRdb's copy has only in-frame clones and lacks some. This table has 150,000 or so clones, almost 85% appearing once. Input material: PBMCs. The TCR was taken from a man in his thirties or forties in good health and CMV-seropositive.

The CDR3 is CASSPSGGEQFF. CDR3 nucleotides: TGTGCCAGCAGCCCCTCCGGAGGTGAGCAGTTCTTC. The V and J genes are TRBV11-2 and TRBJ2-1; possibly TRBD2 for D (5 bases). Germline lookup yields CDR1 SGHAT and CDR2 FQNNGV. Trimming removed 5 bases at V and 9 bases at J, with 11 bases between. CDR3 length equals 12 residues.